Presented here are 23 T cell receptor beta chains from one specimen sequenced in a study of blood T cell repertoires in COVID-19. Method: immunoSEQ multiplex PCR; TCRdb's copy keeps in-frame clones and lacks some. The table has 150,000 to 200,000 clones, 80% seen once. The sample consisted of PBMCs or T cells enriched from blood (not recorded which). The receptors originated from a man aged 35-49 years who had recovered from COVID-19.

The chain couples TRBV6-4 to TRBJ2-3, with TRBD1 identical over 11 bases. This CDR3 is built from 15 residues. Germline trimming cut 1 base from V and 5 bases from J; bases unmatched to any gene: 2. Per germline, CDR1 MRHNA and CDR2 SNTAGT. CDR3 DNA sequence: TGTGCCAGCAGTGACTGGACAGGGGGCAAAGATACGCAGTATTTT. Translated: CASSDWTGGKDTQYF.

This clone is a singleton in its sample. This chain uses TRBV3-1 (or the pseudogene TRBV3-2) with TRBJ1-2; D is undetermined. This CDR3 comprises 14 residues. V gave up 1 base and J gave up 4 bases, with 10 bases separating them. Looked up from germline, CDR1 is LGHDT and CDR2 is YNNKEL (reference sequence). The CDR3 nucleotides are TGTGCCAGCAGCCAAGGTTGGGGAGGCTATGGCTACACCTTC. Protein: CASSQGWGGYGYTF.

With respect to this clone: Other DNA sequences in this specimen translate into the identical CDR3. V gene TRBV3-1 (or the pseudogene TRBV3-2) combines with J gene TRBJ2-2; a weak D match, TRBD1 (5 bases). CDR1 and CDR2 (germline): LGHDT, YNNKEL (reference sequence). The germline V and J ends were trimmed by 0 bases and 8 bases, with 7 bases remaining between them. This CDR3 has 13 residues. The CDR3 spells CASSQEGVGELFF. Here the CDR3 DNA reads TGTGCCAGCAGCCAAGAAGGGGTGGGGGAGCTGTTTTTT.

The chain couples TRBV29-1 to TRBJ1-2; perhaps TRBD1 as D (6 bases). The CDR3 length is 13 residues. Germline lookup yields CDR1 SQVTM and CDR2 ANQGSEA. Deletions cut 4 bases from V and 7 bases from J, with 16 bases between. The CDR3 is CSVATVAGAGYTF. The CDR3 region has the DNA TGCAGCGTTGCTACCGTGGCAGGGGCTGGCTACACCTTC.

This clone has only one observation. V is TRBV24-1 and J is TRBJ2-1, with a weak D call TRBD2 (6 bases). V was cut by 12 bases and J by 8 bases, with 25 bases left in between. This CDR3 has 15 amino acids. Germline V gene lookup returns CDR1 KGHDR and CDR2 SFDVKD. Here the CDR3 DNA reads TGTGCCCCCTGGACCCTCACGCAGGGAGGTCATGAGCAGTTCTTC. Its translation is CAPWTLTQGGHEQFF.

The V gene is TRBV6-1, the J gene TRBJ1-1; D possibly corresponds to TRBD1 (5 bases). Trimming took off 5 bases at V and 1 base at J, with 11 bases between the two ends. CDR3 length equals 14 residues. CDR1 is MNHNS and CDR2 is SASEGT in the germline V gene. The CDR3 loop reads CASSPTGGNTEAFF. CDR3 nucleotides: TGTGCCAGCAGTCCCACGGGGGGGAACACTGAAGCTTTCTTT.

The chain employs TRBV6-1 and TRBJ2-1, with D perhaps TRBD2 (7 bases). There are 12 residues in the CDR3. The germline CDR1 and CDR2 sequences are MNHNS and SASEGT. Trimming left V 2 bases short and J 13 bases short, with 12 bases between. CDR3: CASSERGGSQFF. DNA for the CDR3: TGTGCCAGCAGTGAAAGGGGGGGGAGTCAGTTCTTC.

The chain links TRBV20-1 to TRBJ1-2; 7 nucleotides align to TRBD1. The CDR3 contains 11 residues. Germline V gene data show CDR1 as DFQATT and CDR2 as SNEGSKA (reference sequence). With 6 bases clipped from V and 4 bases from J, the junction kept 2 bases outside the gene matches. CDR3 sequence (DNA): TGCAGTGCAGGGGGCAGCTATGGCTACACCTTC. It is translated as CSAGGSYGYTF.

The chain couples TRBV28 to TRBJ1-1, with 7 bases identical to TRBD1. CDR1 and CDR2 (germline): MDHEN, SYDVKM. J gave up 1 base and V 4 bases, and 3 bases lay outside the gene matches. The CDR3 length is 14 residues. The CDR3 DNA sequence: TGTGCCAGCAGTTCGGGACAGCCGAACACTGAAGCTTTCTTT. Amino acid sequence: CASSSGQPNTEAFF.

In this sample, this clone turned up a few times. The CDR3: CASSPKLANTGELFF. The CDR3 coding sequence is TGTGCCAGCAGCCCTAAACTAGCGAACACCGGGGAGCTGTTTTTT. The chain links TRBV9 to TRBJ2-2, with D possibly matching TRBD2 (5 bases). Germline V gives CDR1 SGDLS, CDR2 YYNGEE. The V end lost 4 bases, the J end lost 0 bases, and 10 bases lay between the germline ends. The CDR3 extends over 15 amino acids.

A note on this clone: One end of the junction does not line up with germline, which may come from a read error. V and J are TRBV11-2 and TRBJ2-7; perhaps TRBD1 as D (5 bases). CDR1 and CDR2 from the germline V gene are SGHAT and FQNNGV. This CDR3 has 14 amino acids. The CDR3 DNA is TGTGCCGGCAGTCCAGGGCCGACATCCTACGAGCAGTACTTC. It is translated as CAGSPGPTSYEQYF.

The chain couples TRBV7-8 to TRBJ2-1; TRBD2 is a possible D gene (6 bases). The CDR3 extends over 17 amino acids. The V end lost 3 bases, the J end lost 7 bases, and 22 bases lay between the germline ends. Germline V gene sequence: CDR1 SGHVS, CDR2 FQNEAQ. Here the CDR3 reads CASSFPRLDPSGNEQFF. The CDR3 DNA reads TGTGCCAGCAGCTTTCCCAGACTAGACCCGTCGGGGAATGAGCAGTTCTTC.

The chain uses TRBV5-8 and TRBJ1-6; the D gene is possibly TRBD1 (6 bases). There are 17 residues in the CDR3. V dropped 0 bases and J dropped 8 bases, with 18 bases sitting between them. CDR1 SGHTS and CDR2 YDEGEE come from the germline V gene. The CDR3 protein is CASSLVIARGVYSPLHF. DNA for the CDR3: TGTGCCAGCAGCTTGGTTATCGCCAGGGGAGTTTATTCACCCCTCCACTTT.

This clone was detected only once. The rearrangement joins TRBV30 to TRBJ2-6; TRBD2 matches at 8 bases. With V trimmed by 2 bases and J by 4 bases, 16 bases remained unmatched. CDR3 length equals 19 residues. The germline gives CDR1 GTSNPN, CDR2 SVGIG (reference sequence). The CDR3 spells CAWSFSTGSGRTGANVLTF. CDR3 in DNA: TGTGCCTGGAGTTTCAGCACAGGGAGCGGGAGAACGGGGGCCAACGTCCTGACTTTC.

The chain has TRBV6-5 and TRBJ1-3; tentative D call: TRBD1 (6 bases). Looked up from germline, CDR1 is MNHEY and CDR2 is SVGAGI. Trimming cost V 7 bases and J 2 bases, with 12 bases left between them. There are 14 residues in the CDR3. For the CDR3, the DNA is TGTGCCAGCATCACCCGGGACACTGGAAACACCATATATTTT. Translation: CASITRDTGNTIYF.

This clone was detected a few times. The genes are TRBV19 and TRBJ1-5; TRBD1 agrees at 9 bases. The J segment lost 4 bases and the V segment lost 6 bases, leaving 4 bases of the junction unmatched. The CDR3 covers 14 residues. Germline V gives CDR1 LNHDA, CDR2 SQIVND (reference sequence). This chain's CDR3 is CASSQTGGNQPQHF. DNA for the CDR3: TGTGCCAGTAGCCAGACAGGGGGTAATCAGCCCCAGCATTTT.

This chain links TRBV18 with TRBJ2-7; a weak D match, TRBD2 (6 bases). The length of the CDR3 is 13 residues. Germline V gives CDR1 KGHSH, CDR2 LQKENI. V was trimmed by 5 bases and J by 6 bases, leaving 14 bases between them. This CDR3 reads CASSGGREREQYV. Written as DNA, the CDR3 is TGTGCCAGCTCAGGAGGGAGAGAGCGCGAGCAGTACGTC.

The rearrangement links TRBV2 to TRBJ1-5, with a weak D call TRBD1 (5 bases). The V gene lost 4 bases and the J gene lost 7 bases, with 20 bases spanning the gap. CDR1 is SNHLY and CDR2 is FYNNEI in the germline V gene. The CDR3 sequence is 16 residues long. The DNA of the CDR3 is TGTGCCAGCAGTGTGGGGGGTACAGGCCTTAACCAGCCCCAGCATTTT. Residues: CASSVGGTGLNQPQHF.

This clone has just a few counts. In DNA, the CDR3 is TGTGCCAGTAGTGGGGGGGCGGGCAATCAGCCCCAGCATTTT. It translates to CASSGGAGNQPQHF. This chain joins TRBV19 and TRBJ1-5, with D maybe TRBD1 (6 bases). Germline V lookup: CDR1 LNHDA, CDR2 SQIVND (reference sequence). The CDR3 is 14 amino acids. Trimming shortened V by 5 bases and J by 2 bases, and 10 bases separated the two germline ends.

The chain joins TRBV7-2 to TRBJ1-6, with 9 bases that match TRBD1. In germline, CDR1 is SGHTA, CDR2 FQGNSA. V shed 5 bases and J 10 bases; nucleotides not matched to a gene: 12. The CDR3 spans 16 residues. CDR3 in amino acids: CASSGRPGQGGSPLHF. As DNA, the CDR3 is TGTGCCAGCAGCGGCCGACCGGGACAGGGAGGGTCACCCCTCCACTTT.

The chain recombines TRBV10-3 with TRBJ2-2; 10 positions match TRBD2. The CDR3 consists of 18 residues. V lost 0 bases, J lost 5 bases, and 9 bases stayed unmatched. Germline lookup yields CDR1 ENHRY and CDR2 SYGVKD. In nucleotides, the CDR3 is TGTGCCATCAGTGAGTCGGGCCTAGCGGGGGACCAAACCGGGGAGCTGTTTTTT. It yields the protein CAISESGLAGDQTGELFF.

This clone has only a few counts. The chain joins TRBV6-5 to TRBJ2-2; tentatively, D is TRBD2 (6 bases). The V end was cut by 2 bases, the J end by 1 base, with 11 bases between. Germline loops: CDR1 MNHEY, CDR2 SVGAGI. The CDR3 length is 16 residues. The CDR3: CASSYGGVGNTGELFF. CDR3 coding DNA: TGTGCCAGCAGTTACGGCGGGGTAGGGAACACCGGGGAGCTGTTTTTT.

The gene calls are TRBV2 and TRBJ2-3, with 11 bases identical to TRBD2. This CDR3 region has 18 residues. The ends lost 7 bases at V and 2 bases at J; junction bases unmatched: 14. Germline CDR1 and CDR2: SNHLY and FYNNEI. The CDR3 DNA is TGTGCCAGCATTTCGGGGGGACTAGCGGAACTCGTCACAGATACGCAGTATTTT. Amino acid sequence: CASISGGLAELVTDTQYF.